Listed below are T cell receptor beta chains from one sample, sequenced in a study of blood T cell repertoires in COVID-19. Data came from immunoSEQ multiplex PCR; TCRdb stores just in-frame clones and leaves some out. The sample lists approximately 210,000 clones, around 80% occurring once. The sample was PBMCs or T cells enriched from blood (not recorded which). The receptors here all came from a woman aged 50 to 60 with acute COVID-19. CDR3s include the opening cysteine and the closing phenylalanine or tryptophan. D genes are given only for firm matches. Clone size is not always given. Where it is, it says once, few, many or a class for expanded clones.

cdr3_aa | cdr3_nt | v_call | clone_size | cdr3_length | d_call | j_call
CAWSEMRSTDTQYF | TGTGCCTGGAGTGAGATGAGGAGCACAGATACGCAGTATTTT | TRBV30 | . | 14 | . | TRBJ2-3
CASSLSGTGTEKLFF | TGTGCCAGCAGTCTTTCCGGGACAGGGACCGAAAAACTGTTTTTT | TRBV28 | . | 15 | TRBD1 | TRBJ1-4
CASSHGTGLFENTGELFF | TGTGCCAGCAGTCATGGGACAGGGCTCTTCGAGAACACCGGGGAGCTGTTTTTT | TRBV6-6 | . | 18 | TRBD1 | TRBJ2-2
CASSTGQMNTEAFF | TGTGCCAGCTCAACGGGACAAATGAACACTGAAGCTTTCTTT | TRBV18 | . | 14 | . | TRBJ1-1
CASSLGQGKDNSPLHF | TGTGCCAGCAGCCTGGGACAGGGAAAGGATAATTCACCCCTCCACTTT | TRBV7-6 | . | 16 | TRBD1 | TRBJ1-6
CASSKQGATGELFF | TGTGCCAGCAGCAAACAGGGTGCCACCGGGGAGCTGTTTTTT | TRBV2 | many | 14 | . | TRBJ2-2
CASSPWDINSPLHF | TGTGCCAGCAGCCCGTGGGACATTAATTCACCCCTCCACTTT | TRBV7-9 | . | 14 | . | TRBJ1-6
CASTRRGDYGYTF | TGTGCCAGCACTCGGCGGGGTGACTATGGCTACACCTTC | TRBV6-5 | . | 13 | . | TRBJ1-2
CASSPSGQSYGYTF | TGTGCCAGCAGCCCCTCAGGACAGAGCTATGGCTACACCTTC | TRBV4-2 | few | 14 | . | TRBJ1-2
CASSPPGGAYNEQFF | TGTGCCAGCTCACCCCCAGGGGGCGCCTACAATGAGCAGTTCTTC | TRBV18 | . | 15 | TRBD1 | TRBJ2-1
CASSLGLAGTDTQYF | TGCGCCAGCAGCTTAGGGCTAGCGGGCACAGATACGCAGTATTTT | TRBV5-1 | once | 15 | TRBD2 | TRBJ2-3
CASSERDRQGSPLHF | TGTGCCAGCAGTGAGAGGGACAGGCAGGGGTCACCCCTCCACTTT | TRBV2 | few | 15 | TRBD1 | TRBJ1-6
CASSQDTGTRHEKLFF | TGTGCCAGCAGCCAAGATACCGGGACAAGGCATGAAAAACTGTTTTTT | TRBV4-2 | once | 16 | . | TRBJ1-4
CASSFAGQGGQPQHF | TGTGCCAGCAGTTTTGCGGGACAGGGTGGCCAGCCCCAGCATTTT | TRBV27 | few | 15 | TRBD1 | TRBJ1-5
CATQDSLQETQYF | TGTGCCACCCAGGACTCACTCCAGGAGACCCAGTACTTC | TRBV24-1 | . | 13 | . | TRBJ2-5
CASSYRGKAFF | TGTGCCAGCAGCTACAGGGGGAAAGCTTTCTTT | TRBV6-5 | . | 11 | TRBD1 | TRBJ1-1
CASSNGQTNTEAFF | TGTGCCAGTAGTAACGGACAGACGAACACTGAAGCTTTCTTT | TRBV19 | . | 14 | . | TRBJ1-1
CASSPVGGRGWLNEQFF | TGTGCCAGCAGCCCCGTGGGGGGTCGTGGATGGTTAAATGAGCAGTTCTTC | TRBV11-2 | . | 17 | . | TRBJ2-1
CASSRSNTYGYTF | TGTGCCAGCAGCAGGTCGAACACTTATGGCTACACCTTC | TRBV25-1 | few | 13 | . | TRBJ1-2
CASSESNRAGQYF | TGTGCCAGCAGTGAAAGCAACCGGGCGGGCCAGTACTTC | TRBV2 | . | 13 | . | TRBJ2-5
CASTSSTYSNQPQHF | TGTGCCAGCACATCGAGTACCTATAGCAATCAGCCCCAGCATTTT | TRBV6-5 | . | 15 | . | TRBJ1-5
CSARGPGYTF | TGCAGTGCTAGGGGGCCTGGCTACACCTTC | TRBV20-1 | . | 10 | . | TRBJ1-2
CASSPGTQNTIYF | TGTGCCAGCAGCCCCGGGACTCAAAACACCATATATTTT | TRBV9 | . | 13 | . | TRBJ1-3
CASSWTGGWDTQYF | TGTGCCAGCAGTTGGACAGGGGGCTGGGATACGCAGTATTTT | TRBV6-2/TRBV6-3 | few | 14 | TRBD1 | TRBJ2-3
CASSQTVLNTEAFF | TGTGCCAGCAGCCAAACAGTTTTGAACACTGAAGCTTTCTTT | TRBV5-5 | . | 14 | . | TRBJ1-1
CASSLLGQAFNGYTF | TGTGCCAGCAGTTTATTGGGCCAGGCGTTTAATGGCTACACCTTC | TRBV27 | . | 15 | . | TRBJ1-2
CASSLVGSRGSEKLFF | TGTGCCAGCAGCTTAGTGGGGTCCAGGGGGAGCGAAAAACTGTTTTTT | TRBV7-9 | . | 16 | TRBD1 | TRBJ1-4
CASSPQVKNIQYF | TGTGCCAGCAGCCCTCAGGTCAAAAACATTCAGTACTTC | TRBV7-2 | few | 13 | . | TRBJ2-4
CASSLGPINTEAFF | TGTGCCAGCAGCTTGGGCCCCATCAACACTGAAGCTTTCTTT | TRBV11-1 | . | 14 | . | TRBJ1-1
CASSPRQGGGVGYTF | TGTGCCAGCAGCCCAAGACAGGGCGGAGGGGTTGGCTACACCTTC | TRBV28 | . | 15 | TRBD1 | TRBJ1-2
CASRGGPRGLGGYTF | TGTGCCAGCAGAGGAGGCCCTAGGGGGCTTGGGGGCTACACCTTC | TRBV28 | . | 15 | TRBD1 | TRBJ1-2
CASGRGISGNTIYF | TGTGCTAGTGGGAGGGGCATCTCTGGAAACACCATATATTTT | TRBV7-8 | once | 14 | . | TRBJ1-3
CASSTGTGVHQPQHF | TGTGCCAGCAGTACCGGGACAGGGGTTCATCAGCCCCAGCATTTT | TRBV9 | . | 15 | TRBD1 | TRBJ1-5
CAISDREDQPQHF | TGTGCCATCAGCGACAGGGAGGACCAGCCCCAGCATTTT | TRBV10-3 | . | 13 | TRBD1 | TRBJ1-5
CASRERTGELFF | TGTGCCAGCAGGGAGCGGACCGGGGAGCTGTTTTTT | TRBV27 | . | 12 | . | TRBJ2-2
CASGRVLAEAFF | TGTGCCAGCGGCAGGGTTCTCGCTGAAGCTTTCTTT | TRBV28 | . | 12 | . | TRBJ1-1
CSASPNRENGYTF | TGCAGTGCTAGTCCAAACAGGGAGAACGGCTACACCTTC | TRBV20-1 | . | 13 | . | TRBJ1-2
CASSLGRQGQIYTF | TGCGCCAGCAGCCTTGGGAGACAGGGTCAGATATACACCTTC | TRBV5-1 | . | 14 | TRBD1 | TRBJ1-2
CASSMGHGNTIYF | TGTGCCAGCAGTATGGGCCACGGAAACACCATATATTTT | TRBV28 | once | 13 | . | TRBJ1-3
CASSQMPGEDGEAFF | TGCGCCAGCAGCCAAATGCCAGGGGAAGATGGCGAAGCTTTCTTT | TRBV4-1 | . | 15 | . | TRBJ1-1
CASSSTDPGEKLFF | TGCGCCAGCAGCTCCACAGACCCGGGAGAAAAACTGTTTTTT | TRBV5-1 | . | 14 | . | TRBJ1-4
CASRGAGPYNEKLFF | TGTGCCAGCAGAGGGGCAGGGCCATATAATGAAAAACTGTTTTTT | TRBV28 | once | 15 | . | TRBJ1-4
CASSGLQGAFSPLHF | TGTGCCAGCAGTGGCCTACAGGGGGCTTTTTCACCCCTCCACTTT | TRBV28 | few | 15 | TRBD1 | TRBJ1-6
CASSAQLAGGLTGELFF | TGTGCCAGCAGCGCACAGCTAGCGGGGGGACTCACCGGGGAGCTGTTTTTT | TRBV11-2 | . | 17 | TRBD2 | TRBJ2-2
CASSYLPTGTYNSPLHF | TGTGCCAGCAGTTACTTGCCGACAGGGACCTATAATTCACCCCTCCACTTT | TRBV6-2/TRBV6-3 | once | 17 | TRBD1 | TRBJ1-6
CASSFSRNQPQHF | TGTGCCAGCAGCTTTAGTCGCAATCAGCCCCAGCATTTT | TRBV11-2 | . | 13 | . | TRBJ1-5
CASSATRGTTNEKLFF | TGTGCCAGCAGCGCCACCAGGGGGACAACTAATGAAAAACTGTTTTTT | TRBV5-6 | . | 16 | TRBD1 | TRBJ1-4
CASSLRVRGLGEKLFF | TGTGCCAGCAGCTTAAGGGTCCGGGGATTGGGGGAAAAACTGTTTTTT | TRBV11-2 | . | 16 | . | TRBJ1-4
CASSWGGGDYGYTF | TGTGCCAGCAGTTGGGGTGGGGGGGACTATGGCTACACCTTC | TRBV27 | few | 14 | . | TRBJ1-2
CASSPGAVSVRGYGYTF | TGTGCCAGCAGCCCAGGGGCGGTTAGCGTTCGGGGCTATGGCTACACCTTC | TRBV7-2 | . | 17 | . | TRBJ1-2
CASSSATSTDTQYF | TGCGCCAGCAGCTCTGCTACTAGCACAGATACGCAGTATTTT | TRBV5-1 | . | 14 | . | TRBJ2-3
CASTSTRGTTGELFF | TGTGCCAGCACCTCAACCCGGGGGACCACCGGGGAGCTGTTTTTT | TRBV11-2 | few | 15 | . | TRBJ2-2
CASSWGQGGSPLHF | TGTGCCAGTAGCTGGGGACAGGGGGGGTCACCCCTCCACTTT | TRBV19 | few | 14 | TRBD1 | TRBJ1-6
CASSLAGGPDTQYF | TGCGCCAGCAGCTTGGCCGGGGGGCCGGATACGCAGTATTTT | TRBV5-1 | . | 14 | . | TRBJ2-3
CASSQAAQELYGYTF | TGCGCCAGCAGCCAAGCAGCACAGGAACTCTATGGCTACACCTTC | TRBV4-1 | . | 15 | . | TRBJ1-2
CASSAHPAGRGTDTQYF | TGTGCCAGCAGCGCCCACCCAGCGGGGAGGGGCACAGATACGCAGTATTTT | TRBV3-1/TRBV3-2 | . | 17 | TRBD2 | TRBJ2-3
CASREDTGTRPFF | TGTGCCAGCAGGGAGGACACAGGGACGAGGCCGTTCTTC | TRBV6-5 | . | 13 | . | TRBJ2-1
CASRKQEYGYTF | TGTGCCAGCAGAAAACAGGAGTATGGCTACACCTTC | TRBV6-5 | . | 12 | . | TRBJ1-2